This T cell receptor beta chain derives from a study of molecular identifiers for immune sequencing clone quantification. The wider study: Replicate RNA came from 20,000 or 100,000 naive CD8 cells and was split five ways, and four parts were sequenced. The study's findings and limits: Jurkat TCR RNA spiked in from one cell (amid one million naive cells) was reportedly detectable. Clones above 20 RNA copies contained over 97% of effector molecules but under 1% of naive ones.

This clonotype was seen only a few times. Its antigen remains unidentified. In preparing bulk TCR libraries, previously described methods and listed TCR primers were used. From the PCR reads, TCRdb called clonotypes with MiXCR, one entry per CDR3 protein. This table holds about 510,000 distinct CDR3 sequences, 20% to 25% found once. The germline V gene encodes CDR1 SQVTM and CDR2 ANQGSEA. V was pared by 1 base and J by 1 base, with 8 bases between. The CDR3 runs 13 residues. The sample was naive CD8+ T cells from blood, with Jurkat cell RNA spiked in. Sample subset: FACS-sorted CD8+CD4-CCR7+CD45RA+ naive T cells. The TCR comes from a human donor in good health. Some libraries in this study had Jurkat cell RNA spiked in. The gene calls are TRBV29-1 and TRBJ2-7; possibly TRBD1 for D (5 bases). CDR3 sequence (DNA): TGCAGCGTTGAAGGGACAAAATCCTACGAGCAGTACTTC. Encoded protein: CSVEGTKSYEQYF.